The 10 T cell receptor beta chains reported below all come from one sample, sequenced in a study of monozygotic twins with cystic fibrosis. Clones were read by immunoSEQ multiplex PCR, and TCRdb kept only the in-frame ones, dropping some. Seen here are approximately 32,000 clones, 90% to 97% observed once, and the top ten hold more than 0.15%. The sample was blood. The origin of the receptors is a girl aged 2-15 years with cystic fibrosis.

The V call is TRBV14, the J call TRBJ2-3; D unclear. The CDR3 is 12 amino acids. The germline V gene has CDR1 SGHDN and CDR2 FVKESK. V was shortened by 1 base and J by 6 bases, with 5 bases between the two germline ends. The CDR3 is CASSQVSDTQYF. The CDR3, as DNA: TGTGCCAGCAGCCAAGTGTCCGATACGCAGTATTTT.

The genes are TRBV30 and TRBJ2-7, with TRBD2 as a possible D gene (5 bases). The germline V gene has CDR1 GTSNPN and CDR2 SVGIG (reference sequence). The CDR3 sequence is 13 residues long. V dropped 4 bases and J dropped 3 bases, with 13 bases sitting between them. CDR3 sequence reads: CAWNEGDVYEQYF. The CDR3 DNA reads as TGTGCCTGGAATGAGGGAGATGTCTACGAGCAGTACTTC.

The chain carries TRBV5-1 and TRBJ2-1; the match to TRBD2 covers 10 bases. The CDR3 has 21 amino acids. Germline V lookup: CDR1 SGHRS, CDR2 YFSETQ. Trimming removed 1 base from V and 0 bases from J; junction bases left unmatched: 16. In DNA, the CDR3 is TGCGCCAGCAGCTTGATTATAAGGTCTAGCGGGAGCGTTCTCTCCTACAATGAGCAGTTCTTC. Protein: CASSLIIRSSGSVLSYNEQFF.

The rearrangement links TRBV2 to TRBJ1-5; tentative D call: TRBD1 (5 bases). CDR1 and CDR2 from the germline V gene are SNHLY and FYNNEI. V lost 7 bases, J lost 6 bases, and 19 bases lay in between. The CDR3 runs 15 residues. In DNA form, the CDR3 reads TGTGCCAGCACCCGAAAAGAGGGGAGCGGTCAGCCCCAGCATTTT. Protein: CASTRKEGSGQPQHF.

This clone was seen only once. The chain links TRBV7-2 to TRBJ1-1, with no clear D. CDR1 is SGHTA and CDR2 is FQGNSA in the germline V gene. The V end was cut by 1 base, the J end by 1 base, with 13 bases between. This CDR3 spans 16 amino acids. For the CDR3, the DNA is TGTGCCAGCAGCTTAGTAAGCCCCATGGCGAACACTGAAGCTTTCTTT. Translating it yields CASSLVSPMANTEAFF.

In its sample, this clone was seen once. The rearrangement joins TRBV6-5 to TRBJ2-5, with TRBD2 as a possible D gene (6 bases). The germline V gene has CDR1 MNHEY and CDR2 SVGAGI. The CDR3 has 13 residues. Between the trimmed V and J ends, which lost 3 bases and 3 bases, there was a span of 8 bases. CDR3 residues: CASSYSGEETQYF. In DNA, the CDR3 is TGTGCCAGCAGTTATTCGGGGGAAGAGACCCAGTACTTC.

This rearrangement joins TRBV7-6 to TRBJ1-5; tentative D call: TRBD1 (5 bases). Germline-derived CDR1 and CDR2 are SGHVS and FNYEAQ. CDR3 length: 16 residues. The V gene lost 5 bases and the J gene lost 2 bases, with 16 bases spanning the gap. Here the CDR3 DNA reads TGTGCCAGCAGCCCGCAGACAGTGAGCGGCAATCAGCCCCAGCATTTT. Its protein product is CASSPQTVSGNQPQHF.

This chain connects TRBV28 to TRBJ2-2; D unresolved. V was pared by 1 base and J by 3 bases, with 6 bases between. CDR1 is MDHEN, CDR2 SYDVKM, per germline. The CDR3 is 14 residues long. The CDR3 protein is CASSLYEDTGELFF. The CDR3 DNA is TGTGCCAGCAGTTTATACGAAGACACCGGGGAGCTGTTTTTT.

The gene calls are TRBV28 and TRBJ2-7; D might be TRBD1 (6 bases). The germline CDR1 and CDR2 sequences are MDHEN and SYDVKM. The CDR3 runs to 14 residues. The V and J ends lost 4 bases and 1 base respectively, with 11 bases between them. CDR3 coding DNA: TGTGCCAGCAGTTCCCTAACAGGGTCCTACGAGCAGTACTTC. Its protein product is CASSSLTGSYEQYF.

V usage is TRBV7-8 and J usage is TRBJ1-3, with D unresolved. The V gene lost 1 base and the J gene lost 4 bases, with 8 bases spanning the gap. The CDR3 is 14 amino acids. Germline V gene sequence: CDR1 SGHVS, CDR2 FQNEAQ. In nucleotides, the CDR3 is TGTGCCAGCAGCTTAGTTGACCCAGGAAACACCATATATTTT. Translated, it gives CASSLVDPGNTIYF.